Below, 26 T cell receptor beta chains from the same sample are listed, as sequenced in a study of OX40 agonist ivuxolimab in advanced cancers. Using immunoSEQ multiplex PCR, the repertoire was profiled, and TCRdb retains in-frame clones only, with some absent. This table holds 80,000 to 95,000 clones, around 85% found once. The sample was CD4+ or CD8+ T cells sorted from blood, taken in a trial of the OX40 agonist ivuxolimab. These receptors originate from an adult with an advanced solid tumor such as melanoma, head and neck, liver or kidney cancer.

CDR3 in amino acids: CASSSLGYGYTF. The CDR3 DNA is TGTGCCAGCAGCTCCCTAGGATATGGCTACACCTTC. V and J are TRBV7-9 and TRBJ1-2, with D unresolved. V lost 4 bases and J lost 5, with 8 bases in between. This CDR3 contains 12 residues. CDR1 and CDR2 from the germline V gene are SEHNR and FQNEAQ (reference sequence). Combining the CDR3 with reference TRBV7-9 and TRBJ1-2 gives the whole variable domain DTGVSQNPRHKITKRGQNVTFRCDPISEHNRLYWYRQTLGQGPEFLTYFQNEAQLEKSRLLSDRFSAERPKGSFSTLEIQRTEQGDSAMYLCASSSLGYGYTFGSGTRLTVV.

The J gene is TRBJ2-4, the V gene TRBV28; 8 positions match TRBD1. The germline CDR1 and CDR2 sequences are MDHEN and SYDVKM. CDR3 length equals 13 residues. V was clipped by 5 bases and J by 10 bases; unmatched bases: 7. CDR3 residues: CASSVPGQEIQYF. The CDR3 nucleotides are TGTGCCAGCAGTGTACCGGGACAGGAGATTCAGTACTTC.

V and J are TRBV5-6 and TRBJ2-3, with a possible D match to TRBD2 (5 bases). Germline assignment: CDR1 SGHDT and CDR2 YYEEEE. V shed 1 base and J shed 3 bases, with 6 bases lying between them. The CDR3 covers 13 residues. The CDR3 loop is CASSLRETDTQYF. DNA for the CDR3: TGTGCCAGCAGCTTGCGGGAAACAGATACGCAGTATTTT.

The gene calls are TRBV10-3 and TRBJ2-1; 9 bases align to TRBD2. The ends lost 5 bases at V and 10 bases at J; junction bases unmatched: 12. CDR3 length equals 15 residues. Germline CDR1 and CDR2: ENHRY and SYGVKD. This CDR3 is CAISRLAEPTWEQFF. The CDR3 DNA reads TGTGCCATCAGTAGACTAGCGGAACCCACTTGGGAGCAGTTCTTC.

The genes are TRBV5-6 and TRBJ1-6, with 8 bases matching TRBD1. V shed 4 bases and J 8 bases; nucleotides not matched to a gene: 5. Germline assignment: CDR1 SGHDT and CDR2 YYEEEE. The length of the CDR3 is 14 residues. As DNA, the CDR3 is TGTGCCAGCAGCCAACCGGACAGGGATTCACCCCTCCACTTT. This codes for CASSQPDRDSPLHF.

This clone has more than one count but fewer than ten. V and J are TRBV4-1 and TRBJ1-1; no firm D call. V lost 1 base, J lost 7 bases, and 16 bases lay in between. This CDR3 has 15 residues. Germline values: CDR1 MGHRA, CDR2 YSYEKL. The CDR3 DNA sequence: TGCGCCAGCAGCCAAGTCGGTTTGGGGAGTAGTGAAGCTTTCTTT. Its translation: CASSQVGLGSSEAFF.

The DNA of the CDR3 is TGTGCCAGCAGTCCCGGTGGTAGCGGGGGGGCCGCAGTCAATGAGCAGTTCTTC. This encodes CASSPGGSGGAAVNEQFF. The rearrangement joins TRBV5-4 to TRBJ2-1, with TRBD2 matching 11 bases. CDR1 is SGHNT and CDR2 is YYREEE in the germline V gene (reference sequence). V shed 5 bases and J 6 bases; nucleotides not matched to a gene: 16. CDR3 length equals 18 residues. Using reference TRBV5-4 and TRBJ2-1 for the parts outside the CDR3, the full variable domain is ETGVTQSPTHLIKTRGQQVTLRCSSQSGHNTVSWYQQALGQGPQFIFQYYREEENGRGNFPPRFSGLQFPNYSSELNVNALELDDSALYLCASSPGGSGGAAVNEQFFGPGTRLTVL.

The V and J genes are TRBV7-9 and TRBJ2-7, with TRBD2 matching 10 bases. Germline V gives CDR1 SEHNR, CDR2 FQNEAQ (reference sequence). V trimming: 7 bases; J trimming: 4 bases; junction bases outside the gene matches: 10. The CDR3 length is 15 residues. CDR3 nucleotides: TGTGCCAGCACCTTCCTAAGCGGGAGGGGATACGAGCAGTACTTC. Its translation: CASTFLSGRGYEQYF.

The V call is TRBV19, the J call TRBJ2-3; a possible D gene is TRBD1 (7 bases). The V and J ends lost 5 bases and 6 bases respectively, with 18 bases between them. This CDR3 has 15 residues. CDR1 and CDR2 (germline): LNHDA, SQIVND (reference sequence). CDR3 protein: CASSFSGGSSDTQYF. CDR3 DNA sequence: TGTGCCAGTAGTTTCTCAGGGGGGAGCTCCGATACGCAGTATTTT.

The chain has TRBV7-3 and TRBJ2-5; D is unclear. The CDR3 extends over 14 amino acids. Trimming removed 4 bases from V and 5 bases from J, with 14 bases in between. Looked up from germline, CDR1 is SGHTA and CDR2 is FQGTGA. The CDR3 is CASSSSAFSETQYF. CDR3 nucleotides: TGTGCCAGCAGCTCCTCTGCGTTTAGTGAGACCCAGTACTTC.

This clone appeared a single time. The CDR3 region has the DNA TGTGCCAGCAGCCGTTGGACAGTCAACTATGGCTACACCTTC. It yields the protein CASSRWTVNYGYTF. The rearrangement joins TRBV5-4 to TRBJ1-2; D perhaps matches TRBD1 (6 bases). Between the trimmed V and J ends, which lost 4 bases and 2 bases, there was a span of 12 bases. This CDR3 is built from 14 residues. The germline CDR1 and CDR2 sequences are SGHNT and YYREEE (reference sequence).

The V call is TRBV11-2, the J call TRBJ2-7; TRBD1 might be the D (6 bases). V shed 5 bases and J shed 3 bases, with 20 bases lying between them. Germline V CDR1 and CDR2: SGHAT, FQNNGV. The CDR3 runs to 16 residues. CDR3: CASSIIPGQGNYEQYF. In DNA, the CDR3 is TGTGCCAGCAGCATTATACCGGGACAAGGCAACTACGAGCAGTACTTC.

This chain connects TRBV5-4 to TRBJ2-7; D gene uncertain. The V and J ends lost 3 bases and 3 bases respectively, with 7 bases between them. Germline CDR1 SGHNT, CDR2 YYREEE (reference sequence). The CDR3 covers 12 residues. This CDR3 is CASSSWGYEQYF. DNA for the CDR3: TGTGCCAGCAGCTCGTGGGGCTACGAGCAGTACTTC.

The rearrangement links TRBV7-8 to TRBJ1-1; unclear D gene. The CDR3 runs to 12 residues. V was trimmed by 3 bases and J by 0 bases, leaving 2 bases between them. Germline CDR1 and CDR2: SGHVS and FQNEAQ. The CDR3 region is CASSFVNTEAFF. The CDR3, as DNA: TGTGCCAGCAGCTTCGTGAACACTGAAGCTTTCTTT. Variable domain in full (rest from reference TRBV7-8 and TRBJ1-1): GAGVSQSPRYKVAKRGQDVALRCDPISGHVSLFWYQQALGQGPEFLTYFQNEAQLDKSGLPSDRFFAERPEGSVSTLKIQRTQQEDSAVYLCASSFVNTEAFFGQGTRLTVV.

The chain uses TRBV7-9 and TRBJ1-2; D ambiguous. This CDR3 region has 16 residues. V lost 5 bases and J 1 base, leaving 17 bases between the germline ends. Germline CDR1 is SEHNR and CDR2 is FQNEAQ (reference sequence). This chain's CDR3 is CASSLASPTLNYGYTF. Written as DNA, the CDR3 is TGTGCCAGCAGCCTCGCCTCACCGACACTTAACTATGGCTACACCTTC.

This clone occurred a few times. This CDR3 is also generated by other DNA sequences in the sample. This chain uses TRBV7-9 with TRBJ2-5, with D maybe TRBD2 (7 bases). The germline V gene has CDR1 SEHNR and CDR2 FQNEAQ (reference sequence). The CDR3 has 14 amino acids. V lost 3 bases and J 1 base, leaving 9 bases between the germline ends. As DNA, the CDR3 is TGTGCCAGCAGCTTGGGAGGGGGCCAAGAGACCCAGTACTTC. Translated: CASSLGGGQETQYF. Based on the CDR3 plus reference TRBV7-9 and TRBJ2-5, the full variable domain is DTGVSQNPRHKITKRGQNVTFRCDPISEHNRLYWYRQTLGQGPEFLTYFQNEAQLEKSRLLSDRFSAERPKGSFSTLEIQRTEQGDSAMYLCASSLGGGQETQYFGPGTRLLVL.

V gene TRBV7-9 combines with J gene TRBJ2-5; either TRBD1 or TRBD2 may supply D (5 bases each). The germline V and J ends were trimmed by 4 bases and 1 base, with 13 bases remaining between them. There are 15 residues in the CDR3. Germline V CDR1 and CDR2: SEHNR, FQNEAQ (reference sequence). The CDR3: CASSSRGGTQETQYF. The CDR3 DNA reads TGTGCCAGCAGCTCCCGTGGGGGAACCCAAGAGACCCAGTACTTC. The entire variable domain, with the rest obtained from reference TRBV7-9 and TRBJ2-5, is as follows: DTGVSQNPRHKITKRGQNVTFRCDPISEHNRLYWYRQTLGQGPEFLTYFQNEAQLEKSRLLSDRFSAERPKGSFSTLEIQRTEQGDSAMYLCASSSRGGTQETQYFGPGTRLLVL.

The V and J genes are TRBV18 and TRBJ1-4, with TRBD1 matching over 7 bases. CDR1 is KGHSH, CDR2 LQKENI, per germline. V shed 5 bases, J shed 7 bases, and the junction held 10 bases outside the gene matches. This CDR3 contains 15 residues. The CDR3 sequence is CASSSDRVVGEKLFF. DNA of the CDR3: TGTGCCAGCTCATCAGACAGGGTCGTCGGTGAAAAACTGTTTTTT.

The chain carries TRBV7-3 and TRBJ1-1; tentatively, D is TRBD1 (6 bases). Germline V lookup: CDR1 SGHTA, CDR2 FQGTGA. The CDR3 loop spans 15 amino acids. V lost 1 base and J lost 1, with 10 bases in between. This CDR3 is CASSLNVQGNTEAFF. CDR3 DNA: TGTGCCAGCAGCTTAAATGTACAGGGGAACACTGAAGCTTTCTTT.

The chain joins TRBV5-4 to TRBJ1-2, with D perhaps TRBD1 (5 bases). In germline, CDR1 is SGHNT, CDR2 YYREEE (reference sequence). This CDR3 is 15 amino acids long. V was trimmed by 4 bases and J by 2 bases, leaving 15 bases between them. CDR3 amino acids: CASSRRTRQNYGYTF. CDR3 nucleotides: TGTGCCAGCAGCCGCCGGACACGCCAAAACTATGGCTACACCTTC.

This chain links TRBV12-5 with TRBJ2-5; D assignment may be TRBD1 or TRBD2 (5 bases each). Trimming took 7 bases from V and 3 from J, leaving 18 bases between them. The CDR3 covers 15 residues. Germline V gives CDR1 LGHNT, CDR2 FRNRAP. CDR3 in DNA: TGTGCTAGTGCCCAGCGCCCGGGACCAAAAGAGACCCAGTACTTC. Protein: CASAQRPGPKETQYF.

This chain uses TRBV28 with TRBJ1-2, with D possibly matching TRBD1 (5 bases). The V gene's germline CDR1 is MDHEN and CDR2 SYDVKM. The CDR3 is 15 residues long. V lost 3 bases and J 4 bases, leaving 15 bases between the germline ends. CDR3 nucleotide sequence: TGTGCCAGCAGTTTCGCCCCGCAGGGAGTCTATGGCTACACCTTC. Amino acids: CASSFAPQGVYGYTF.

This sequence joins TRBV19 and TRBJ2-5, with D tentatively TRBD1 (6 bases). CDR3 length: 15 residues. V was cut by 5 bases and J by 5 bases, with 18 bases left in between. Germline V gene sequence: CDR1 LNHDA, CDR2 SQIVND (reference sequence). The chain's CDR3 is CASSPPGRGHETQYF. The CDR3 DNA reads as TGTGCCAGTAGTCCTCCGGGCAGGGGTCATGAGACCCAGTACTTC.

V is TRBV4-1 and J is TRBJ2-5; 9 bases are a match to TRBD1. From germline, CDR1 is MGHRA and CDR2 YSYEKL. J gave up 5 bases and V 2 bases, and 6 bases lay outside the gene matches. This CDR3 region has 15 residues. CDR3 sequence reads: CASSQRGQGGETQYF. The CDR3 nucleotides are TGCGCCAGCAGCCAACGGGGACAGGGCGGTGAGACCCAGTACTTC.

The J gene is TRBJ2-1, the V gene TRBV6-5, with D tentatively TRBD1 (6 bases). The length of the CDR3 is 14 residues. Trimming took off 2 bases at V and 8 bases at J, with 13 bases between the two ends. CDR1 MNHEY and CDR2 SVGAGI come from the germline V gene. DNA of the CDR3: TGTGCCAGCAGTTACGACCAAACAGGGTATGAGCAGTTCTTC. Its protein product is CASSYDQTGYEQFF.

Written as DNA, the CDR3 is TGTGCCAGCAGCTTGTTTTCCGGAAGTCCGTACCAAGAGACCCAGTACTTC. Translation gives CASSLFSGSPYQETQYF. The rearrangement uses TRBV5-6 and TRBJ2-5; no firm D call. The germline V gene has CDR1 SGHDT and CDR2 YYEEEE. This CDR3 has 17 amino acids. V lost 1 base and J lost 0, with 16 bases in between.